This entry features one TCR beta chain sequence. Its antigen is unidentified. The CDR3 runs 16 residues. The V end was cut by 2 bases, the J end by 5 bases, with 18 bases between. CDR1 and CDR2 (germline): MNHEY, SVGAGI. Isolation recovered at least 6 million PBMCs from every sample. This sample is part of a study of blood T cells in healthy people across ages. The study, taken as a whole, reports: Older individuals had lower TCR beta diversity per million T cells (the decline was roughly linear). No conclusive comparison of naive versus antigen-experienced cells was possible with unsorted PBMCs.

Then a second PCR, running roughly 6 to 12 cycles, was carried out with a sample-barcoded 5' primer and a J-beta primer mix. Every sample returned 2.5 million or more CDR3-containing paired-end reads. TCRdb re-analysed the 5' RACE reads in MiXCR, keeping a single row per CDR3 protein. The sample includes 380,000 or so distinct CDR3 sequences, about 55% of them seen just once. V gene TRBV6-5 combines with J gene TRBJ1-2, with D perhaps TRBD1 (5 bases). This clonotype was sampled from a man aged 55 to 70 in good health. Sequencing used blood. The CDR3 DNA follows: TGTGCCAGCAGTTACCCGCCGGGACGGAATATATATGGCTACACCTTC. Protein sequence: CASSYPPGRNIYGYTF.